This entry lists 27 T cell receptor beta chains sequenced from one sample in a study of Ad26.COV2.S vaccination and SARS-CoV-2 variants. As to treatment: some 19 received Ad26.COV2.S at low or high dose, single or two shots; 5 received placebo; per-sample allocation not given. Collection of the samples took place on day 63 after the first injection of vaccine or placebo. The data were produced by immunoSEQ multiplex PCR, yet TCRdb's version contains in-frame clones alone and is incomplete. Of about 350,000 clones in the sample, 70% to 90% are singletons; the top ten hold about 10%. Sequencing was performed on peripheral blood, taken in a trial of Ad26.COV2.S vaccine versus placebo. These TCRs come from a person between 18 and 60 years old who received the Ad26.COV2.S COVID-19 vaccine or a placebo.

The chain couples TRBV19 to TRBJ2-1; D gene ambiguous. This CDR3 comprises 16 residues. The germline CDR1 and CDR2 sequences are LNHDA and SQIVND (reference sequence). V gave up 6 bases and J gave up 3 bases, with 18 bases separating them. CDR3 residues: CASSSQHGRIYNEQFF. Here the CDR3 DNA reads TGTGCCAGTAGCAGCCAACACGGAAGGATCTACAATGAGCAGTTCTTC.

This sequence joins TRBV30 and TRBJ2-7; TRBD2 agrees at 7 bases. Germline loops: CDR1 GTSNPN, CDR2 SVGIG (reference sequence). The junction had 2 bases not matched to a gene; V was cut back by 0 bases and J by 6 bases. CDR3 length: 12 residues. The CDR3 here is CAWSVGGGEQYF. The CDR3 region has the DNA TGTGCCTGGAGTGTTGGGGGGGGCGAGCAGTACTTC. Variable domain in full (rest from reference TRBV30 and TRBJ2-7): SQTIHQWPATLVQPVGSPLSLECTVEGTSNPNLYWYRQAAGRGLQLLFYSVGIGQISSEVPQNLSASRPQDRQFILSSKKLLLSDSGFYLCAWSVGGGEQYFGPGTRLTVT.

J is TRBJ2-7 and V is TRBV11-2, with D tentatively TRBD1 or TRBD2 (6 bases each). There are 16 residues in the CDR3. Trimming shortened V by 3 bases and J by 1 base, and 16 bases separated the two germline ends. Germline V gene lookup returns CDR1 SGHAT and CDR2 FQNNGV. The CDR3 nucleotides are TGTGCCAGCAGCTTCGGGGGACACGGGATTTCCTACGAGCAGTACTTC. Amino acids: CASSFGGHGISYEQYF.

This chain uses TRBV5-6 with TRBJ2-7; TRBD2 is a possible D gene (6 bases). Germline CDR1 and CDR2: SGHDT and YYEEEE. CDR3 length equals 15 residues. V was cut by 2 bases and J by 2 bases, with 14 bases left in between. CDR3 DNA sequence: TGTGCCAGCAGCTTCGGGACTTACGGGACCTACGAGCAGTACTTC. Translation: CASSFGTYGTYEQYF.

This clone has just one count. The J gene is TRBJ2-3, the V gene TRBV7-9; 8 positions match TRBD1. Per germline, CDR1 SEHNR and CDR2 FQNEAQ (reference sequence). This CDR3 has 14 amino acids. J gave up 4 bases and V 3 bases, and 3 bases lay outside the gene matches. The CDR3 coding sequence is TGTGCCAGCAGCTTGGGACAGGCGGCAGATACGCAGTATTTT. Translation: CASSLGQAADTQYF.

The CDR3: CASNEGPISEQFF. The CDR3, as DNA: TGTGCCAGCAACGAGGGCCCGATCAGTGAGCAGTTCTTC. The chain employs TRBV2 and TRBJ2-1, with D possibly matching TRBD2 (5 bases). Germline V gene lookup returns CDR1 SNHLY and CDR2 FYNNEI. This CDR3 region has 13 residues. Trimming removed 7 bases from V and 9 bases from J, with 16 bases in between. The whole variable domain, remainder taken from reference TRBV2 and TRBJ2-1, is EPEVTQTPSHQVTQMGQEVILRCVPISNHLYFYWYRQILGQKVEFLVSFYNNEISEKSEIFDDQFSVERPDGSNFTLKIRSTKLEDSAMYFCASNEGPISEQFFGPGTRLTVL.

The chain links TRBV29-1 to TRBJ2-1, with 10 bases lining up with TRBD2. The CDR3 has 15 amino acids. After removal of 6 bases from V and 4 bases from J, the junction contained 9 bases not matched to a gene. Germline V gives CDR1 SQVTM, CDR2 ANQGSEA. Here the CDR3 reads CSVDDRAGGYNEQFF. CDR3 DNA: TGCAGCGTCGACGACAGAGCGGGAGGGTACAATGAGCAGTTCTTC.

This CDR3 is CASTPQGFYNEQFF. The CDR3 nucleotides are TGTGCCAGCACCCCCCAGGGTTTCTACAATGAGCAGTTCTTC. This chain connects TRBV27 to TRBJ2-1, with D tentatively TRBD1 (5 bases). The CDR3 is 14 amino acids. Trimming left V 7 bases short and J 3 bases short, with 13 bases between. In germline, CDR1 is MNHEY, CDR2 SMNVEV (reference sequence).

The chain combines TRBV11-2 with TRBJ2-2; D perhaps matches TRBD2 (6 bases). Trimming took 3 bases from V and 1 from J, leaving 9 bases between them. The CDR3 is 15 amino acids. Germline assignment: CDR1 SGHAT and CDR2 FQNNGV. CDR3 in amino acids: CASSLGTRNTGELFF. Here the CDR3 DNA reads TGTGCCAGCAGCTTGGGGACTCGGAACACCGGGGAGCTGTTTTTT.

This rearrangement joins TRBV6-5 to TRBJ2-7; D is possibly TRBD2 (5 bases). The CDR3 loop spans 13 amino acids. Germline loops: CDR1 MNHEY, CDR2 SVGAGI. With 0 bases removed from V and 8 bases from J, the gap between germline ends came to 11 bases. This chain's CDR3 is CASSYSSWEKQYF. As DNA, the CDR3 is TGTGCCAGCAGTTACTCTAGTTGGGAGAAGCAGTACTTC.

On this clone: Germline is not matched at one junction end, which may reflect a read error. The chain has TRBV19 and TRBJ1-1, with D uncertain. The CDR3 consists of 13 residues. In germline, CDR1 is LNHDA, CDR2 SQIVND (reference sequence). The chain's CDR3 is CACRKQSGTEAFF. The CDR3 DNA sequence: TGTGCCTGTAGAAAACAGTCCGGGACTGAAGCTTTCTTT.

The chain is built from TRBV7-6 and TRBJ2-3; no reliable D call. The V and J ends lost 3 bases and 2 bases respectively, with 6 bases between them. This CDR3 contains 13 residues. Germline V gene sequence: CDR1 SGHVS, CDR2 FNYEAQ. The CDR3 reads CASSFGPTDTQYF. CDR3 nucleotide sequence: TGTGCCAGCAGCTTCGGCCCCACAGATACGCAGTATTTT.

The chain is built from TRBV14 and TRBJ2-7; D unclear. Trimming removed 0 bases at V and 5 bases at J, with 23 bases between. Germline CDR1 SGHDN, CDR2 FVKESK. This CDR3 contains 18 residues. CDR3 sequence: CASSQDGPRSDLPDEQYF. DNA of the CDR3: TGTGCCAGCAGCCAAGACGGGCCCCGGTCAGACCTCCCCGACGAGCAGTACTTC. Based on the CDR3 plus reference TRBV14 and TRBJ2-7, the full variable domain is EAGVTQFPSHSVIEKGQTVTLRCDPISGHDNLYWYRRVMGKEIKFLLHFVKESKQDESGMPNNRFLAERTGGTYSTLKVQPAELEDSGVYFCASSQDGPRSDLPDEQYFGPGTRLTVT.

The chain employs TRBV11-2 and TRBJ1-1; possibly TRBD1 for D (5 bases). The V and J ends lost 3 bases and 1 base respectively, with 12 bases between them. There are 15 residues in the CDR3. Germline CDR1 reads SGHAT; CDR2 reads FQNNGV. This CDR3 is CASSFRDLRNTEAFF. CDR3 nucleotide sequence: TGTGCCAGCAGCTTTCGGGACCTTCGGAACACTGAAGCTTTCTTT.

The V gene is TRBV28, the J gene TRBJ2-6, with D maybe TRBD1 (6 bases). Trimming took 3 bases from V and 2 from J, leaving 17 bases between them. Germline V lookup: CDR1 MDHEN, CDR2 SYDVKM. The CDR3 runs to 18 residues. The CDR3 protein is CASSFRQGTRAGANVLTF. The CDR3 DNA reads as TGTGCCAGCAGTTTCCGGCAGGGGACCAGAGCTGGGGCCAACGTCCTGACTTTC.

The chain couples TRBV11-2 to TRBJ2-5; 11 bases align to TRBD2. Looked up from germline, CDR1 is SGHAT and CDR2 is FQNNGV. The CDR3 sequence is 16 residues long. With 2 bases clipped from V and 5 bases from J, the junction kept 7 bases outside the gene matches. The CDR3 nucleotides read TGTGCCAGCAGCTTAACTAGCGGGAGTTATGGGGAGACCCAGTACTTC. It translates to CASSLTSGSYGETQYF.

The CDR3 sequence is CASRIQPTGGETQYF. CDR3 bases: TGCGCCAGCAGGATTCAACCGACAGGGGGGGAGACCCAGTACTTC. The rearrangement links TRBV5-1 to TRBJ2-5; 9 positions agree with TRBD1. The germline gives CDR1 SGHRS, CDR2 YFSETQ. V trimming: 5 bases; J trimming: 5 bases; junction bases outside the gene matches: 10. CDR3 length: 15 amino acids.

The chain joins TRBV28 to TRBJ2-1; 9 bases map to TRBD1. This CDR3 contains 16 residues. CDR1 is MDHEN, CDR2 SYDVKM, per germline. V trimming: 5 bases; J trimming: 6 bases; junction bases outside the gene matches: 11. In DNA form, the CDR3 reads TGTGCCAGCAGTGCCCCCAGGGGACAGGGCGGCAATGAGCAGTTCTTC. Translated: CASSAPRGQGGNEQFF.

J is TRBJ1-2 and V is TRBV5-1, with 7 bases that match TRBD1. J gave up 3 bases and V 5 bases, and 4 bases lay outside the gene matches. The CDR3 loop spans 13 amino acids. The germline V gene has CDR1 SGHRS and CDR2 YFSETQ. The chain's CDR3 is CASRTGTDYGYTF. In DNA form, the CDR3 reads TGCGCCAGCAGGACCGGGACAGACTATGGCTACACCTTC.

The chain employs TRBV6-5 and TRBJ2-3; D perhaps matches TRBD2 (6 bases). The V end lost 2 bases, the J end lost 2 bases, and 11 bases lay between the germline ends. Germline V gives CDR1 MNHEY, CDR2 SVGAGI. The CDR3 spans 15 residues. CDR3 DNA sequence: TGTGCCAGCAGTTACGGCGGGGCACCCACAGATACGCAGTATTTT. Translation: CASSYGGAPTDTQYF.

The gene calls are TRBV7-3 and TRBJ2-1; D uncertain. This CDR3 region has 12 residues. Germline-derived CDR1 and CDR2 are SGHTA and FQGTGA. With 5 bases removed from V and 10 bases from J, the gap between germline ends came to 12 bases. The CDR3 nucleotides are TGTGCCAGCAGCCCGACTCTCGGGGAGCAGTTCTTC. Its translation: CASSPTLGEQFF.

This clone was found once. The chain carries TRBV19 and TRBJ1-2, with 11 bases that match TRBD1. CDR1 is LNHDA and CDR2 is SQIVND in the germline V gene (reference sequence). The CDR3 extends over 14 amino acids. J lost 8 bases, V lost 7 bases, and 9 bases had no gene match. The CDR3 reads CASTLDRGLRGYTF. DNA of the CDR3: TGTGCCAGTACCCTGGACAGGGGGCTGAGGGGCTACACCTTC.

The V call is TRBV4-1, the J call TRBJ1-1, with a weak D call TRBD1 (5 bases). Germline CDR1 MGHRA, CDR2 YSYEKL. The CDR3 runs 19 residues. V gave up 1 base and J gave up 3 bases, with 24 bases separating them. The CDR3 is CASSQGTVGVRPRHTEAFF. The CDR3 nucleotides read TGCGCCAGCAGCCAAGGCACGGTGGGGGTTCGTCCCCGACACACTGAAGCTTTCTTT.

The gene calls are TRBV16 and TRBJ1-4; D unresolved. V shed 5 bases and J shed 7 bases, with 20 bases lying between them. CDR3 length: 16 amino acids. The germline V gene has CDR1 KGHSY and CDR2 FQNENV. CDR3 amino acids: CASSMTGGAFGEKLFF. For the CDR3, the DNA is TGTGCCAGCAGCATGACCGGAGGAGCGTTTGGTGAAAAACTGTTTTTT.

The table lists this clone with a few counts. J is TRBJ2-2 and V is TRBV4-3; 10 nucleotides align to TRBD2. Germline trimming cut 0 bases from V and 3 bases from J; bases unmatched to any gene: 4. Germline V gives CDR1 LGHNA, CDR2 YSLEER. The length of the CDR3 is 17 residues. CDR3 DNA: TGCGCCAGCAGCCAAGAACTAGCGGGGATATACACCGGGGAGCTGTTTTTT. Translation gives CASSQELAGIYTGELFF.

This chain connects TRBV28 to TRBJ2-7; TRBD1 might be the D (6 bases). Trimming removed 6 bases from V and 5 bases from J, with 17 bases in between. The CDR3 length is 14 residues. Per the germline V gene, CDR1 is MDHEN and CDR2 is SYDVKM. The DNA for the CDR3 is TGTGCCAGCAGCCGCAACAGGGCCGGGGACGAGCAGTACTTC. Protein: CASSRNRAGDEQYF.

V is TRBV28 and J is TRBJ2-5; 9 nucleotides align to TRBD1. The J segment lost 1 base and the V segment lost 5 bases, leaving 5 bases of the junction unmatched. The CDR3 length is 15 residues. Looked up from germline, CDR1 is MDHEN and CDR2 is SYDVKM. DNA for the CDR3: TGTGCCAGCAGTCGGGGACAGGGCACCCAAGAGACCCAGTACTTC. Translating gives CASSRGQGTQETQYF. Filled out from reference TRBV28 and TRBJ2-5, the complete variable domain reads DVKVTQSSRYLVKRTGEKVFLECVQDMDHENMFWYRQDPGLGLRLIYFSYDVKMKEKGDIPEGYSVSREKKERFSLILESASTNQTSMYLCASSRGQGTQETQYFGPGTRLLVL.